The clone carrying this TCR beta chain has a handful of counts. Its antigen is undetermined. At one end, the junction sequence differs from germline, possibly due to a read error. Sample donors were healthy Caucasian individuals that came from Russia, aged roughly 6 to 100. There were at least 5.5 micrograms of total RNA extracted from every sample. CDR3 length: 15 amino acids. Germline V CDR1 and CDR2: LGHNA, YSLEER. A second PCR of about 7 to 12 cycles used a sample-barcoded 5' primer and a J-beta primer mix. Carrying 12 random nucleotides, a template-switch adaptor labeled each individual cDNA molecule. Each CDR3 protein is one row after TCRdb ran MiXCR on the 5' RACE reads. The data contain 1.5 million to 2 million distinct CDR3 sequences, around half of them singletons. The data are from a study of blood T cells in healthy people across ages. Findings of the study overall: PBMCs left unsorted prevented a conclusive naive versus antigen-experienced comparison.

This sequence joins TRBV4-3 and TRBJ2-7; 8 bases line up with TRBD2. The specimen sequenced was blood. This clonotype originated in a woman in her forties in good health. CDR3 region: CASSRDSGGRYEQYF. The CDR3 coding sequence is TGCGCTAGCAGCCGAGACAGCGGGGGCCGCTACGAGCAGTACTTC.